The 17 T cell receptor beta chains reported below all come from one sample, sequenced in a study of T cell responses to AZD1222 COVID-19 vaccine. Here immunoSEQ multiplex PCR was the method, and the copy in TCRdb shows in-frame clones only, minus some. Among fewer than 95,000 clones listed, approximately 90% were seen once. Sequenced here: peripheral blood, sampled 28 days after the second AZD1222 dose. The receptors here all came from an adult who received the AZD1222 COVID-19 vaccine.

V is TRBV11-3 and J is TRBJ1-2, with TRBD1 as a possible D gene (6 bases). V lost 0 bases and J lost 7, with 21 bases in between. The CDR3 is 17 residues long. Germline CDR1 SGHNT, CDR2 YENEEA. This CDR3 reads CASSLDVWRQARSGYTF. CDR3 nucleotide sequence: TGTGCCAGCAGCTTAGATGTCTGGAGACAGGCCCGCAGTGGCTACACCTTC.

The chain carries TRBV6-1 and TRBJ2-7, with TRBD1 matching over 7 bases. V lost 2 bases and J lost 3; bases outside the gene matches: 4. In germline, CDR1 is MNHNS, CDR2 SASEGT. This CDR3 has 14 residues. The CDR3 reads CASSEQGVSYEQYF. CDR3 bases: TGTGCCAGCAGTGAACAGGGGGTAAGCTACGAGCAGTACTTC.

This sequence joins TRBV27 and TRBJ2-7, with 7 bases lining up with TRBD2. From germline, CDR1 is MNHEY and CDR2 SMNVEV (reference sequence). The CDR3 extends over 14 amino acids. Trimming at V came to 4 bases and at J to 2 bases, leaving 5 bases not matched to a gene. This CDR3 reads CASSWGGNTYEQYF. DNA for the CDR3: TGTGCCAGCAGTTGGGGGGGGAACACCTACGAGCAGTACTTC.

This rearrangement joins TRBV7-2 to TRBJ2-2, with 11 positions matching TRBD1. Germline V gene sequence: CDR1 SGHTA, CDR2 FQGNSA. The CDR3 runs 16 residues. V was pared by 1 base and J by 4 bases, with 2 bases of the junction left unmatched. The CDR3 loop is CASSLGTGGITGELFF. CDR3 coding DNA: TGTGCCAGCAGCTTAGGGACAGGGGGCATCACCGGGGAGCTGTTTTTT.

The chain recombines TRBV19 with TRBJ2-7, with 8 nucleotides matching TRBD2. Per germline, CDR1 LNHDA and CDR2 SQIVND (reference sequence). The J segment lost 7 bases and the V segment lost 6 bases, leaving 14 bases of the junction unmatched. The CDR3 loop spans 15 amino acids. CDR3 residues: CASSPGTRGVGEQYF. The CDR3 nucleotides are TGTGCCAGTAGCCCCGGGACTAGGGGAGTGGGGGAGCAGTACTTC.

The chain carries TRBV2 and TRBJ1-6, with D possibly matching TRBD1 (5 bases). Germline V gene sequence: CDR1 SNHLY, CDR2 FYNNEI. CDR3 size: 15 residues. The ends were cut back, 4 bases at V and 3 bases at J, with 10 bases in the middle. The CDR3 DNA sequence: TGTGCCAGCAGTGTACAGGTTATCTATAATTCACCCCTCCACTTT. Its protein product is CASSVQVIYNSPLHF.

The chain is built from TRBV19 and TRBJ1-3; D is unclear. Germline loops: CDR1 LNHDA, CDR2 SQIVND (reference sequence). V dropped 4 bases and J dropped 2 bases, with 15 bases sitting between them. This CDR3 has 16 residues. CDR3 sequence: CASSTPGPTTGNTIYF. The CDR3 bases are TGTGCCAGTAGTACCCCTGGTCCTACCACTGGAAACACCATATATTTT.

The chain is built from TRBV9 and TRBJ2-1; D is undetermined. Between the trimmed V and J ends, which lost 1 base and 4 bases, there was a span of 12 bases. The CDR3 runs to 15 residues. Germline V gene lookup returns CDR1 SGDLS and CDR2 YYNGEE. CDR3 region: CASSVRVTSYNEQFF. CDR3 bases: TGTGCCAGCAGCGTACGTGTAACTTCTTACAATGAGCAGTTCTTC.

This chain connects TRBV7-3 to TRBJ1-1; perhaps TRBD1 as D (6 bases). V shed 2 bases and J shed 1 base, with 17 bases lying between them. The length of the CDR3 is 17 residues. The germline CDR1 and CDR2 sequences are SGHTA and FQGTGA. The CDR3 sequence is CASSLETGGGQNTEAFF. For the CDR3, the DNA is TGTGCCAGCAGCTTAGAGACAGGCGGGGGCCAGAACACTGAAGCTTTCTTT.

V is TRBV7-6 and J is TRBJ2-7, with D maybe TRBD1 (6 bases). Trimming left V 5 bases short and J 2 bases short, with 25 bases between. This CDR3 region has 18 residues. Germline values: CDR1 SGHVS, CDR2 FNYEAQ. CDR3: CASSREQGTNNLPYEQYF. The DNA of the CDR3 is TGTGCCAGCAGCCGCGAACAGGGAACCAATAATCTTCCCTACGAGCAGTACTTC. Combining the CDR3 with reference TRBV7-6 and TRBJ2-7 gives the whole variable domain GAGVSQSPRYKVTKRGQDVALRCDPISGHVSLYWYRQALGQGPEFLTYFNYEAQQDKSGLPNDRFSAERPEGSISTLTIQRTEQRDSAMYRCASSREQGTNNLPYEQYFGPGTRLTVT.

The DNA of the CDR3 is TGTGCCAGTAGTAATCGACAGGAATGGAGATTTAACTATGGCTACACCTTC. Amino acids: CASSNRQEWRFNYGYTF. V usage is TRBV19 and J usage is TRBJ1-2; the D gene is possibly TRBD1 (6 bases). V lost 4 bases, J lost 1 base, and 19 bases lay in between. CDR3 length: 17 residues. CDR1 is LNHDA and CDR2 is SQIVND in the germline V gene (reference sequence).

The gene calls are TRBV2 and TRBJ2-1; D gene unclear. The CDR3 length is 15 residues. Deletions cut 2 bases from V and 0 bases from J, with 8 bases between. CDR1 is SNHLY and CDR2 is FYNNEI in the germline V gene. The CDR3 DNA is TGTGCCAGCAGTGAATTCGAAAGCTCCTACAATGAGCAGTTCTTC. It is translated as CASSEFESSYNEQFF.

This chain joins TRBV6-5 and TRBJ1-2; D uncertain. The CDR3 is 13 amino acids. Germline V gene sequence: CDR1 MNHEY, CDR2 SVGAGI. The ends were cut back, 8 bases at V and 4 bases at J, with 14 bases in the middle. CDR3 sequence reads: CASSTEGFYGYTF. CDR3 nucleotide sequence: TGTGCCAGCTCCACAGAAGGGTTCTATGGCTACACCTTC.

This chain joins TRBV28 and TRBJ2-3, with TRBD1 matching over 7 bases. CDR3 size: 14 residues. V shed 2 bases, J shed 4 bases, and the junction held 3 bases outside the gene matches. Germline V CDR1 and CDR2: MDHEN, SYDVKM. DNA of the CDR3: TGTGCCAGCAGTTTAATAGGGGGCGCAGATACGCAGTATTTT. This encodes CASSLIGGADTQYF.

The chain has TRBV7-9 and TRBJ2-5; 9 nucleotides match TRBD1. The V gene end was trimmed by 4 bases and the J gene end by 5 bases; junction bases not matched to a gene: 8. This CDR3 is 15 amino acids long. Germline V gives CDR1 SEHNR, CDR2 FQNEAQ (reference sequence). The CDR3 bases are TGTGCCAGCAGCTCGTCCGGGACAGGGAGGGAGACCCAGTACTTC. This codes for CASSSSGTGRETQYF.

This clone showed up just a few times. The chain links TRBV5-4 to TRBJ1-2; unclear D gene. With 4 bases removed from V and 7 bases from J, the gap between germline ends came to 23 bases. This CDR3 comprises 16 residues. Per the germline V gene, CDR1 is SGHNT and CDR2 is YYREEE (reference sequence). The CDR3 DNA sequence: TGTGCCAGCAGCCCACCCGTTAGCCGCACCGCATCTGGCTACACCTTC. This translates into CASSPPVSRTASGYTF.

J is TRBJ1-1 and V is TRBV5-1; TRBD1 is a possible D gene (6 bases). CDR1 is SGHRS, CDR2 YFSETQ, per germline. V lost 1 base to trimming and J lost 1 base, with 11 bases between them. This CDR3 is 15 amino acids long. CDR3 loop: CASSLLGGENTEAFF. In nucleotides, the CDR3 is TGCGCCAGCAGCTTGTTAGGGGGGGAGAACACTGAAGCTTTCTTT.